The entry below gives a single T cell receptor beta chain sequence along with its context. This record belongs to a study of CD8 T cells in Susac syndrome. The CDR3 totals 13 residues. Trimming pared 9 bases from V and 1 base from J, leaving 7 bases between. The germline V gene encodes CDR1 SNHLY and CDR2 FYNNEI. With random hexamers, roughly 0.5 to 1 ug RNA was reverse transcribed. Each CDR3 protein is one row after TCRdb ran MiXCR on the immunoSEQ multiplex PCR reads. Of about 85,000 distinct CDR3 sequences listed, approximately 95% are singletons. The sequenced sample was CD8+ T cells from PBMCs. The sequence came from a human donor with Susac syndrome. The genes are TRBV2 and TRBJ2-6; D not resolved. The DNA for the CDR3 is TGTGCCAGGGAACCGTCTGGGGCCAACGTCCTGACTTTC. It translates to CAREPSGANVLTF.